This T cell receptor beta chain stems from a study of blood T cells in healthy people across ages. Primed by a sample-barcoded 5' primer and a J-beta primer mix, a second PCR proceeded for about 7 to 12 cycles. One entry per CDR3 protein, called by TCRdb with MiXCR from the 5' RACE reads. Of around 1.5 million distinct CDR3 sequences listed, approximately 59% are singletons. This CDR3 has 13 residues. V was shortened by 4 bases and J by 8 bases, with 14 bases between the two germline ends. The V gene's germline CDR1 is MGHDK and CDR2 SYGVNS. Whole-study results and caveats: Long-lived donors had more naive CD4+ cells and higher diversity than aged donors.

This clonotype has a handful of counts. What it binds is not known. J is TRBJ1-2 and V is TRBV25-1, with a weak D call TRBD1 (5 bases). This clonotype was sampled from a man younger than 35 in good health. The sequencing sample was made of blood. The CDR3 protein is CASSGAGSGGYTF. CDR3 nucleotides: TGTGCCAGCAGTGGGGCAGGGTCGGGCGGCTACACCTTC.